The entry that follows covers one T cell receptor (beta chain) sequence. Its antigen is undetermined. Patients showing uncontrolled infection, other autoimmune disease, pregnancy or lactation were ineligible. Diagnostic decisions used clinical symptoms, serum thyroxine and TRAb, thyroid ultrasound and orbital computed tomography. This entry belongs to a study of T cells in Graves' hyperthyroidism and ophthalmopathy. Findings and caveats of the study: In blood, most of the thyroid clonotypes expanded above 0.001 were also present. Model-based prediction identified ophthalmopathy a median about 6 months prior to its onset.

The V gene's germline CDR1 is SGHAT and CDR2 FQDESV (reference sequence). The CDR3 has 14 residues. V dropped 1 base and J dropped 1 base, with 7 bases sitting between them. The TCR beta CDR3 regions underwent amplification using RNA transcripts as the source. With the HTBI primer set, the TCR CDR3 went through a first round of RT-PCR. TCRdb analysed the multiplex PCR reads with MiXCR anew, one entry per CDR3 protein. The profile covers under 300,000 distinct CDR3 sequences, with roughly 15% appearing a single time and 30% to 35% taken by the ten largest. The sample consisted of blood. This chain connects TRBV11-1 to TRBJ1-1, with unresolved D. This sequence was found in a woman between 45 and 65 years old with Graves' hyperthyroidism that later progressed to Graves' ophthalmopathy. The CDR3 here is CASSLGATNTEAFF. The CDR3 DNA follows: TGTGCCAGCAGCTTAGGGGCGACGAACACTGAAGCTTTCTTT.